This is a list of T cell receptor beta chains from one sample in a study of OX40 agonist ivuxolimab in advanced cancers. This table comes from immunoSEQ multiplex PCR, and its TCRdb copy is limited to in-frame clones, with some not included. The sample carries under 95,000 clones, roughly 90% recorded once. The input for sequencing was CD4+ or CD8+ T cells sorted from blood, taken in a trial of the OX40 agonist ivuxolimab. The receptors here all came from an adult with an advanced solid tumor such as melanoma, head and neck, liver or kidney cancer. Both conserved end residues are part of each CDR3. D genes are given only for firm matches. A clone size is listed for some rows: how often the clone was seen (once, few, many), or a class if it is expanded.

>TRBJ2-6|TRBV5-4|-|-
CASSGGGSGANVLTF
TGTGCCAGCAGCGGAGGGGGCTCTGGGGCCAACGTCCTGACTTTC
>TRBJ2-1|TRBV28|-|TRBD2
CASAFLAGGHNEQFF
TGTGCCAGCGCGTTCCTAGCGGGGGGACACAATGAGCAGTTCTTC
>TRBJ2-7|TRBV9|-|TRBD1
CASSADGTGTYEQYF
TGTGCCAGCAGCGCAGACGGGACAGGGACCTACGAGCAGTACTTC
>TRBJ2-3|TRBV7-9|few|-
CASSLQGSTQYF
TGTGCCAGCAGCTTGCAGGGTAGTACGCAGTATTTT
>TRBJ2-2|TRBV29-1|-|-
CSVAVGGSNTGELFF
TGCAGCGTTGCGGTAGGCGGCTCGAACACCGGGGAGCTGTTTTTT
>TRBJ1-1|TRBV2|-|TRBD1
CASRGQSNTEAFF
TGTGCCAGCAGGGGACAGTCGAACACTGAAGCTTTCTTT
>TRBJ1-5|TRBV30|-|TRBD1
CAWSGQGSQPQHF
TGTGCCTGGAGCGGACAGGGAAGTCAGCCCCAGCATTTT
>TRBJ1-2|TRBV28|-|-
CASSLGSGFYGYTF
TGTGCCAGCAGTTTAGGGTCCGGGTTCTATGGCTACACCTTC
>TRBJ1-5|TRBV19|-|-
CASNRQNNQPQHF
TGTGCCAGTAATCGGCAGAACAATCAGCCCCAGCATTTT
>TRBJ2-2|TRBV7-3|-|-
CASSSYQGGRTGELFF
TGTGCCAGCAGCTCATATCAAGGGGGACGCACCGGGGAGCTGTTTTTT
>TRBJ2-7|TRBV6-5|-|-
CASSYSERRYEQYF
TGTGCCAGCAGTTACTCGGAGCGTAGGTACGAGCAGTACTTC
>TRBJ2-3|TRBV5-1|-|TRBD2
CATGIAGEATDTQYF
TGCGCCACCGGTATAGCGGGAGAGGCAACAGATACGCAGTATTTT
>TRBJ1-1|TRBV9|once|TRBD1
CASSGQGTTEAFF
TGTGCCAGCAGCGGACAGGGGACCACTGAAGCTTTCTTT
>TRBJ2-7|TRBV6-6|-|-
CASRTRDMSYEQYF
TGTGCCAGCAGGACCCGGGACATGTCCTACGAGCAGTACTTC
>TRBJ2-1|TRBV25-1|-|TRBD1
CASSVFPDRGGNEQFF
TGTGCCAGCAGTGTTTTCCCGGACAGGGGAGGCAATGAGCAGTTCTTC
>TRBJ2-5|TRBV2|-|-
CASSEEVETQYF
TGTGCCAGCAGTGAAGAGGTTGAGACCCAGTACTTC
>TRBJ2-7|TRBV28|-|-
CASSLPTANSYEQYF
TGTGCCAGCAGCCTTCCCACAGCTAACTCCTACGAGCAGTACTTC
>TRBJ2-2|TRBV7-3|-|-
CASRVAEPGELFF
TGTGCCAGCAGGGTGGCCGAGCCCGGGGAGCTGTTTTTT
>TRBJ2-1|TRBV11-2|-|-
CASSLRAGSSYNEQFF
TGTGCCAGCAGCTTAAGGGCCGGGAGCTCCTACAATGAGCAGTTCTTC
>TRBJ2-7|TRBV6-1|-|-
CASSEWGVGAYEQYF
TGTGCCAGCAGTGAATGGGGCGTGGGGGCCTACGAGCAGTACTTC
>TRBJ2-6|TRBV19|-|-
CASSGNPGQSSSGANVLTF
TGTGCCAGTAGTGGCAACCCTGGGCAGTCTAGCTCTGGGGCCAACGTCCTGACTTTC
>TRBJ2-7|TRBV11-3|-|TRBD1
CASSARTGARYEQYF
TGTGCCAGCAGCGCCCGGACAGGCGCCCGCTACGAGCAGTACTTC
>TRBJ1-2|TRBV7-9|-|-
CASSSGVGLRLDGYTF
TGTGCCAGCAGCTCCGGAGTGGGACTTCGTTTGGATGGCTACACCTTC
>TRBJ2-7|TRBV18|-|-
CASSPGANYEQYF
TGTGCCAGCTCACCGGGAGCCAACTACGAGCAGTACTTC
>TRBJ1-6|TRBV9|-|TRBD1
CASSAGTGESPLHF
TGTGCCAGCAGCGCCGGGACAGGGGAGTCACCCCTCCACTTT
>TRBJ2-7|TRBV6-5|-|-
CASSRDQYSYEQYF
TGTGCCAGCAGCCGCGACCAATACTCCTACGAGCAGTACTTC
>TRBJ2-3|TRBV5-6|-|TRBD1
CASSLAGGQGTDTQYF
TGTGCCAGCAGCTTGGCCGGGGGACAGGGCACAGATACGCAGTATTTT
>TRBJ1-2|TRBV19|-|TRBD1
CASSIGDSQSYGYTF
TGTGCCAGTAGTATAGGGGACAGTCAGAGCTATGGCTACACCTTC
>TRBJ2-1|TRBV7-3|-|TRBD1
CASRLPGQGDNEQFF
TGTGCCAGCAGGTTACCGGGACAGGGGGACAATGAGCAGTTCTTC
>TRBJ1-1|TRBV25-1|few|-
CASSGRGRHTEAFF
TGTGCCAGCAGTGGTCGTGGGAGGCACACTGAAGCTTTCTTT
>TRBJ2-7|TRBV6-1|-|-
CASRGIKGPYEQYF
TGTGCCAGCAGGGGGATCAAAGGGCCCTACGAGCAGTACTTC